This T cell receptor (beta chain) is from a study of cytomegalovirus exposure and HLA in healthy donors. The PCR contained 60 Vbeta and 13 Jbeta primers. Some clones are missing from TCRdb's copy, which holds only in-frame ones; the method was immunoSEQ multiplex PCR. The table includes some 87,000 clones, 65% to 80% detected once. Germline V gives CDR1 SGHNT, CDR2 YYREEE (reference sequence). With V trimmed by 6 bases and J by 0 bases, 7 bases remained unmatched. There are 15 residues in the CDR3. Findings and caveats of the study: In a later analysis, a missense DCLRE1C variant was linked to TCR beta V- and J-gene trimming. The investigators catalogued 160 or so TCR beta chains as cytomegalovirus-associated.

A remark on this clone: Antigen: not known.

This TCR was recovered from a young man in good health and CMV-seronegative. The V call is TRBV5-4, the J call TRBJ2-3; TRBD2 matches at 7 bases. The sequenced sample consisted of PBMCs. CDR3 nucleotide sequence: TGTGCCAGCACCGCGGGGGACTTAAGCACAGATACGCAGTATTTT. Protein: CASTAGDLSTDTQYF.